This T cell receptor beta chain was recovered during a study of blood T cell repertoires in COVID-19 (dated by TCRdb to the early 2020s). Looking at the study overall: Collaborator samples came from the United States, Italy and Spain and covered acute and convalescent phases of COVID-19. The sample metadata nearly always contained a de-identified subject ID, COVID-19 status, age in years and sex. The repertoires were released in a freely available public database intended as a resource for research on the immune response to SARS-CoV-2. Samples were obtained from the ongoing ImmuneRACE study (first 160 participants) and from approximately 1,200 subjects provided by 6 global collaborators. HLA class I and class II types, where available, came from metadata supplied by the sample provider rather than from assay-based typing. The prospective study material was composed of cDNA or gDNA derived from T cells, B-cell-depleted T cells, or PBMCs. Subjects who had been exposed to COVID-19, were actively infected with it, or had recovered from it provided the deeply sampled blood TCRbeta repertoires that made up the dataset. Overall results and qualifications from the work: The amount of clinical and demographic metadata varied by source and participant and was provided uncurated.

This clone showed up just once. Its antigen specificity is not known. No base quality values were provided; no much bigger clone lies one nucleotide off. After removal of 0 bases from V and 1 base from J, the junction retains 4 bases not matched to a gene. CDR1 SGHRS and CDR2 YFSETQ are derived from the germline V gene. The CDR3, from cysteine to phenylalanine, totals 16 residues. Only the CDR3 portion is preserved as DNA: 48 bases, with reading frame beginning at the first base. TCRbeta CDR3 regions were amplified from genomic DNA using the immunoSEQ Assay, a bias-controlled multiplex PCR. The source study handled its data this way. Nucleated cell counts per sample were estimated from amplification of reference gene primers within the assay. To quantify the absolute abundance of each unique TCRbeta CDR3 rearrangement, sequence reads were collapsed and filtered. For each sample, productive Simpson clonality was calculated as the square root of Simpson's diversity index across productive rearrangements. TCRdb stores this immuneACCESS table with in-frame sequences only. Part of the clones is absent; in the studies checked, under half of the shortfall reflects unresolved V genes, and no reason is known for the rest. V and J calls and clone size are those listed in that table; D and trimming were worked out from the DNA. Within this sample are approximately 65,000 clones, with over 85% of them counted one time only. The biggest ten clones account for 2.9% of the sample.

Collaborating institutions collected whole blood in K2EDTA tubes following their own protocols. For TCRbeta analysis, collaborator samples were shipped as frozen whole blood, as isolated PBMCs, or as DNA extracted from either sample type. The sequence joins TRBV5-1 to TRBJ1-1; 9 bases in the middle match TRBD1. Sequencing was done on a sample of peripheral blood. The clonotype was recovered from a man between 65 and 79 years old with active COVID-19. The DNA is as follows: TGCGCCAGCAGCTTGGCCCCGGGACAGGGGAACACTGAAGCTTTCTTT. Translated, it gives CASSLAPGQGNTEAFF. Outside the CDR3, residues come from the reference TRBV5-1 and TRBJ1-1 proteins, so the full variable domain is: KAGVTQTPRYLIKTRGQQVTLSCSPISGHRSVSWYQQTPGQGLQFLFEYFSETQRNKGNFPGRFSGRQFSNSRSEMNVSTLELGDSALYLCASSLAPGQGNTEAFFGQGTRLTVV.